This T cell receptor beta chain originates from a study of blood T cell repertoires in COVID-19. Study at large: Italy, Spain and the United States were the sources of the convalescent and acute COVID-19 samples. PBMCs, B-cell-depleted T cells, or T cells were the source of the cDNA or gDNA that made up the material.

In the original workflow: The authors estimated nucleated cell counts from reference gene primer amplification. Repertoires were generated with immunoSEQ multiplex PCR, while TCRdb's copy carries only in-frame clones and drops some. That table supplies the V and J calls and clone size; D and trimming were determined from the DNA. The repertoire includes 150,000 or so clones, about four fifths of them detected once, and 4% sits in the top ten. This clone was seen only a few times. J was trimmed by 6 bases and V by 1 base; bases with no gene match: 8. The CDR3 extends over 17 amino acids. The germline V gene has CDR1 MNHNS and CDR2 SASEGT.

The TCR originated in a woman aged 60-75 years with acute or convalescent COVID-19. The sample comprised peripheral blood. The gene calls are TRBV6-1 and TRBJ2-3; 12 bases map to TRBD2. CDR3 nucleotide sequence: TGTGCCAGCAGTGAAGAAAACCTAGCGGGAGGGATGGATACGCAGTATTTT. Protein: CASSEENLAGGMDTQYF.